This entry is about one T cell receptor beta chain. These data originate in a study of T cell responses to AZD1222 COVID-19 vaccine. The assay was immunoSEQ multiplex PCR, and TCRdb's table has in-frame clones only and misses some. The table includes some 120,000 clones, roughly 87% detected once. Between the trimmed V and J ends, which lost 3 bases and 13 bases, there was a span of 18 bases. The CDR3 is made up of 13 amino acids. Germline CDR1 reads KGHSH; CDR2 reads LQKENI. The receptor was derived from an adult in good health. Sequenced material: peripheral blood, taken on day 0 of AZD1222 vaccination. The V call is TRBV18, the J call TRBJ1-2, with D unresolved. CDR3 sequence: CASSPKDPLTSTF. The CDR3 nucleotides are TGTGCCAGCTCACCCAAGGACCCTTTGACTTCCACCTTC. Full variable domain (rest looked up from reference TRBV18 and TRBJ1-2): NAGVMQNPRHLVRRRGQEARLRCSPMKGHSHVYWYRQLPEEGLKFMVYLQKENIIDESGMPKERFSAEFPKEGPSILRIQQVVRGDSAAYFCASSPKDPLTSTFGSGTRLTVV.